This is a list of T cell receptor beta chains from one sample in a study of early T cells in non-severe SARS-CoV-2 infection. TCRdb redid the calling of the 5' RACE reads with MiXCR, one entry per CDR3 protein. Of under 25,000 distinct CDR3 sequences in the sample, 4% to 5% are singletons; the top ten hold roughly 15%. What was sequenced was whole blood. These receptors originate from an adult who was a healthcare worker with PCR-confirmed SARS-CoV-2 infection or an uninfected control (not recorded which). The CDR3 runs from the conserved cysteine through the conserved F or W. The D gene is left open where the match is weak. A row's size may be missing; if present it is once, few, many or a size class.

>NA|TRBD2|TRBJ2-5|TRBV30
CAWSVKAGGPAYQETQYF
TGTGCCTGGAGTGTGAAAGCGGGGGGACCCGCGTACCAAGAGACCCAGTACTTC
>many|NA|TRBJ2-7|TRBV12-3/TRBV12-4
CASKTRDNSYEQYF
TGTGCCAGCAAAACCCGGGACAACTCCTACGAGCAGTACTTC
>NA|NA|TRBJ1-5|TRBV12-3/TRBV12-4
CASSMRLQPQHF
TGTGCCAGCAGTATGCGGTTGCAGCCCCAGCATTTT
>NA|NA|TRBJ2-7|TRBV6-5
CASPPLEQYF
TGTGCCAGTCCCCCTTTAGAGCAGTACTTC
>many|TRBD2|TRBJ2-5|TRBV7-2
CASSVAGRVETQYF
TGTGCCAGCAGCGTAGCGGGAAGGGTTGAGACCCAGTACTTC
>NA|TRBD1|TRBJ2-2|TRBV7-3
CASSPGTGDGTGELFF
TGTGCCAGCAGCCCAGGGACAGGGGACGGCACCGGGGAGCTGTTTTTT
>few|NA|TRBJ1-2|TRBV7-9
CASSHPTGSHGYTF
TGTGCCAGCAGCCACCCTACAGGTTCCCACGGCTACACCTTC
>NA|NA|TRBJ1-5|TRBV4-2
CASSQDGQDSNQPQHF
TGTGCCAGCAGCCAAGATGGCCAGGATAGCAATCAGCCCCAGCATTTT
>many|NA|TRBJ1-5|TRBV6-5
CASSYTVNQPQHF
TGTGCCAGCAGTTACACAGTCAATCAGCCCCAGCATTTT
>many|NA|TRBJ1-5|TRBV7-9
CASSPDGLINQPQHF
TGTGCCAGCAGCCCGGACGGGCTTATAAATCAGCCCCAGCATTTT
>many|NA|TRBJ2-2|TRBV19
CASSIKGGDTGELFF
TGTGCCAGTAGTATCAAGGGGGGCGATACCGGGGAGCTGTTTTTT
>NA|NA|TRBJ1-5|TRBV29-1
CSVGDSNQPQHF
TGCAGCGTAGGAGATAGCAATCAGCCCCAGCATTTT
>NA|NA|TRBJ1-6|TRBV12-3/TRBV12-4
CASRREGPGSYNSPLHF
TGTGCCAGCAGAAGGGAGGGCCCGGGGTCCTATAATTCACCCCTCCACTTT
>many|NA|TRBJ1-5|TRBV7-9
CASSQRVRPSNQPQHF
TGTGCCAGCAGCCAAAGGGTCCGTCCCAGCAATCAGCCCCAGCATTTT
>many|TRBD2|TRBJ2-3|TRBV7-2
CASSPLAGGPDTQYF
TGTGCCAGCAGCCCACTAGCGGGGGGGCCGGATACGCAGTATTTT
>few|TRBD1|TRBJ1-2|TRBV3-1
CASSQDRGIRDGYTF
TGTGCCAGCAGCCAGGACAGGGGGATCAGGGATGGCTACACCTTC
>many|NA|TRBJ1-2|TRBV20-1
CSAKIPWGDYGYTF
TGCAGTGCTAAAATCCCGTGGGGGGACTATGGCTACACCTTC
>NA|NA|TRBJ1-1|TRBV5-1
CASSDAGPGTEAFF
TGCGCCAGCAGCGATGCTGGACCGGGGACTGAAGCTTTCTTT
>many|TRBD2|TRBJ2-3|TRBV6-6
CASMSSRGGNTDTQYF
TGTGCCAGCATGAGTTCTCGGGGGGGGAACACAGATACGCAGTATTTT
>few|TRBD1|TRBJ1-5|TRBV20-1
CSATRPGGRDQPQHF
TGCAGTGCCACCCGTCCAGGGGGCCGGGACCAGCCCCAGCATTTT
>few|TRBD1|TRBJ1-5|TRBV2
CASSPGQDNQPQHF
TGTGCCAGCAGCCCCGGACAGGACAATCAGCCCCAGCATTTT
>many|TRBD2|TRBJ2-3|TRBV11-2
CASSRGASGDTDTQYF
TGTGCCAGCAGCCGCGGGGCCAGCGGGGACACAGATACGCAGTATTTT
>NA|TRBD1|TRBJ1-5|TRBV12-3/TRBV12-4
CASSSGQAPNQPQHF
TGTGCCAGCAGTTCTGGACAGGCGCCCAATCAGCCCCAGCATTTT
>once|NA|TRBJ1-1|TRBV11-2
CASSLADRRNTEAFF
TGTGCCAGCAGCTTAGCGGACAGACGGAACACTGAAGCTTTCTTT
>many|NA|TRBJ1-6|TRBV11-2
CASSHPTGSPLHF
TGTGCCAGCAGCCACCCTACAGGATCACCCCTCCACTTT
>NA|NA|TRBJ2-5|TRBV7-6
CASSWTGETQYF
TGTGCCAGCAGTTGGACCGGGGAGACCCAGTACTTC
>few|NA|TRBJ1-1|TRBV5-4
CASSLGRVNTEAFF
TGTGCCAGCAGCTTGGGTAGGGTGAACACTGAAGCTTTCTTT
>NA|TRBD1|TRBJ1-1|TRBV20-1
CSARDQRQGSAEAFF
TGCAGTGCTAGAGACCAAAGACAGGGCTCCGCGGAAGCTTTCTTT